The 30 T cell receptor beta chains given below trace back to one sample, sequenced in a study of T cell repertoires in cytomegalovirus infection. MiXCR, applied by TCRdb to the reads, yields one record per CDR3 protein. This sample has around 430,000 distinct CDR3 sequences, with approximately 40% found just once. No antigen has been assigned to these receptors. Material: cultured PBMCs, obtained from culture after CMV antigen stimulation. The receptor source for this set is a human donor in good health (CMV status not recorded). Some clones in this sample may be carry-over from other donors' samples.

The V call is TRBV4-1, the J call TRBJ2-3, with 9 bases that match TRBD1. The V gene's germline CDR1 is MGHRA and CDR2 YSYEKL. The CDR3 sequence is 18 residues long. V trimming: 1 base; J trimming: 5 bases; junction bases outside the gene matches: 13. The CDR3: CASSQGTGGVNIGDTQYF. The DNA for the CDR3 is TGCGCCAGCAGCCAAGGAACAGGGGGCGTTAATATTGGAGATACGCAGTATTTT.

The sample holds many counts of this clonotype. This chain links TRBV7-8 with TRBJ1-5; 7 bases map to TRBD1. With V trimmed by 5 bases and J by 4 bases, 11 bases remained unmatched. This CDR3 comprises 16 residues. The germline gives CDR1 SGHVS, CDR2 FQNEAQ. The CDR3 protein is CASSASRGQRNQPQHF. Written as DNA, the CDR3 is TGTGCCAGCAGCGCTTCAAGGGGACAGAGGAATCAGCCCCAGCATTTT.

This clonotype came up a few times. The chain uses TRBV7-2 and TRBJ2-3; the D gene is possibly TRBD2 (6 bases). The CDR3 loop spans 15 amino acids. Looked up from germline, CDR1 is SGHTA and CDR2 is FQGNSA. The V end lost 4 bases, the J end lost 1 base, and 12 bases lay between the germline ends. The CDR3 DNA reads as TGTGCCAGCAGCTCCCTCGGGGGTCGCACAGATACGCAGTATTTT. Translated: CASSSLGGRTDTQYF.

The V call is TRBV20-1, the J call TRBJ2-1; D is undetermined. Between the trimmed V and J ends, which lost 6 bases and 0 bases, there was a span of 12 bases. This CDR3 is 14 amino acids long. CDR1 and CDR2 (germline): DFQATT, SNEGSKA (reference sequence). The CDR3 reads CSALSHSSYNEQFF. In DNA, the CDR3 is TGCAGTGCCCTCTCCCATAGCTCCTACAATGAGCAGTTCTTC.

This chain joins TRBV6-1 and TRBJ2-3; 11 positions agree with TRBD2. Germline values: CDR1 MNHNS, CDR2 SASEGT. The CDR3 consists of 18 residues. The V and J ends lost 6 bases and 5 bases, in that order; junction bases with no gene match: 16. In nucleotides, the CDR3 is TGTGCCAGCAGGATGTCCGGGACTAGCGGAACCCACAGAGATACGCAGTATTTT. Amino acid sequence: CASRMSGTSGTHRDTQYF.

V and J are TRBV28 and TRBJ2-2; maybe TRBD2 (6 bases). V was cut by 1 base and J by 7 bases, with 10 bases left in between. CDR1 is MDHEN and CDR2 is SYDVKM in the germline V gene. This CDR3 is built from 14 residues. In nucleotides, the CDR3 is TGTGCCAGCAGTTTATTCGGAGCGGGCGGGGAGCTGTTTTTT. It specifies CASSLFGAGGELFF. Variable domain in full (rest from reference TRBV28 and TRBJ2-2): DVKVTQSSRYLVKRTGEKVFLECVQDMDHENMFWYRQDPGLGLRLIYFSYDVKMKEKGDIPEGYSVSREKKERFSLILESASTNQTSMYLCASSLFGAGGELFFGEGSRLTVL.

Ten or more counts support this clonotype. The rearrangement links TRBV7-2 to TRBJ2-7, with D unresolved. The ends were cut back, 2 bases at V and 0 bases at J, with 5 bases in the middle. This CDR3 has 13 amino acids. CDR1 SGHTA and CDR2 FQGNSA come from the germline V gene. The CDR3: CASSLWVSYEQYF. CDR3 nucleotides: TGTGCCAGCAGCTTATGGGTCTCCTACGAGCAGTACTTC.

This clonotype was observed many times. This chain links TRBV7-2 with TRBJ2-7; no clear D gene. V was clipped by 3 bases and J by 6 bases, with 9 bases between them. CDR1 SGHTA and CDR2 FQGNSA come from the germline V gene. The length of the CDR3 is 12 residues. Here the CDR3 reads CASSFRHGEQYF. The CDR3 region has the DNA TGTGCCAGCAGCTTTAGGCACGGCGAGCAGTACTTC. Supplemented by reference TRBV7-2 and TRBJ2-7, the full variable domain reads GAGVSQSPSNKVTEKGKDVELRCDPISGHTALYWYRQSLGQGLEFLIYFQGNSAPDKSGLPSDRFSAERTGGSVSTLTIQRTQQEDSAVYLCASSFRHGEQYFGPGTRLTVT.

This clonotype was detected once. The chain recombines TRBV6-2 or TRBV6-3 with TRBJ2-1, with 10 positions matching TRBD2. With V trimmed by 6 bases and J by 4 bases, 15 bases remained unmatched. Germline values: CDR1 MNHEY, CDR2 SVGEGT. This CDR3 has 18 residues. CDR3 region: CASSPSSGRYSRYNEQFF. The DNA for the CDR3 is TGTGCCAGCAGCCCCAGTAGCGGGAGGTATTCGAGGTACAATGAGCAGTTCTTC.

In this sample, this clonotype turned up a few times. The final CDR3 position lacks the conserved phenylalanine or tryptophan, pointing to a likely read error. The chain carries TRBV12-3 or TRBV12-4 and TRBJ2-5; the D gene is possibly TRBD1 (6 bases). V lost 7 bases and J 3 bases, leaving 18 bases between the germline ends. The CDR3 covers 15 residues. This CDR3 is CASTLGGHAEETQYS. The CDR3 DNA reads TGTGCCAGCACCCTAGGGGGACACGCAGAAGAGACCCAGTACTCC.

V is TRBV7-9 and J is TRBJ2-7, with D possibly TRBD1 on 6 matching bases. The germline CDR1 and CDR2 sequences are SEHNR and FQNEAQ (reference sequence). This CDR3 comprises 13 residues. Trimming removed 3 bases from V and 3 bases from J, with 9 bases in between. CDR3 region: CASSFGDNYEQYF. CDR3 nucleotide sequence: TGTGCCAGCAGCTTCGGGGACAACTACGAGCAGTACTTC.

V and J are TRBV18 and TRBJ2-7; perhaps TRBD1 as D (6 bases). Trimming pared 4 bases from V and 3 bases from J, leaving 16 bases between. The germline V gene encodes CDR1 KGHSH and CDR2 LQKENI. This CDR3 region has 15 residues. In nucleotides, the CDR3 is TGTGCCAGCTCACAAGCCGACAGGATTCTCTACGAGCAGTACTTC. It is translated as CASSQADRILYEQYF.

The chain has TRBV7-2 and TRBJ2-2, with a tentative D call TRBD2 (6 bases). Germline V gene sequence: CDR1 SGHTA, CDR2 FQGNSA. The CDR3 length is 13 residues. V gave up 5 bases and J gave up 7 bases, with 11 bases separating them. The CDR3: CASSRGRIGELFF. The DNA of the CDR3 is TGTGCCAGCAGCCGGGGGAGGATCGGGGAGCTGTTTTTT.

This clonotype was seen a few times. This chain connects TRBV7-2 to TRBJ2-5; 8 nucleotides match TRBD2. Germline V lookup: CDR1 SGHTA, CDR2 FQGNSA. The CDR3 covers 15 residues. V lost 4 bases to trimming and J lost 5 bases; unmatched junction nucleotides: 9. In DNA form, the CDR3 reads TGTGCCAGCAGCTCGTTAGCGGGGCTGGGGGAGACCCAGTACTTC. Amino acids: CASSSLAGLGETQYF.

This clonotype showed up just a few times. The CDR3 sequence: CASSFRGGGETQYF. The DNA for the CDR3 is TGTGCCAGCAGCTTCAGGGGGGGGGGAGAGACCCAGTACTTC. V usage is TRBV7-6 and J usage is TRBJ2-5, with D perhaps assigned TRBD1 or TRBD2 (7 bases each). The germline V and J ends were trimmed by 3 bases and 4 bases, with 12 bases remaining between them. Germline CDR1 and CDR2: SGHVS and FNYEAQ. The CDR3 has 14 amino acids.

This chain joins TRBV7-8 and TRBJ2-3; D may be TRBD2 (5 bases). V was pared by 6 bases and J by 1 base, with 17 bases between. This CDR3 contains 16 residues. Germline-derived CDR1 and CDR2 are SGHVS and FQNEAQ. The CDR3 nucleotides are TGTGCCAGCAGTCCAGAGGTGGGAGTGGGCACAGATACGCAGTATTTT. It codes for CASSPEVGVGTDTQYF.

The rearrangement links TRBV6-2 or TRBV6-3 to TRBJ1-1; maybe TRBD1 (5 bases). This CDR3 comprises 15 residues. The V end lost 4 bases, the J end lost 1 base, and 13 bases lay between the germline ends. The germline CDR1 and CDR2 sequences are MNHEY and SVGEGT. In DNA, the CDR3 is TGTGCCAGCAGTTCCCGGGGGGGACCGAACACTGAAGCTTTCTTT. Its translation: CASSSRGGPNTEAFF.

This clonotype occurred a few times. CDR3 protein: CASSFIWGGGSTDTQYF. CDR3 nucleotides: TGTGCCAGCAGCTTCATCTGGGGGGGAGGGAGCACAGATACGCAGTATTTT. The J gene is TRBJ2-3, the V gene TRBV11-2; 7 bases match TRBD2. Germline lookup yields CDR1 SGHAT and CDR2 FQNNGV. With 3 bases clipped from V and 0 bases from J, the junction kept 9 bases outside the gene matches. The CDR3 is made up of 17 amino acids.

J is TRBJ2-1 and V is TRBV20-1; 11 positions agree with TRBD2. The germline V gene encodes CDR1 DFQATT and CDR2 SNEGSKA (reference sequence). With 0 bases clipped from V and 3 bases from J, the junction kept 4 bases outside the gene matches. CDR3 size: 16 residues. In DNA, the CDR3 is TGCAGTGCTAGAGATCAAACTAGCGGGAGCTACAATGAGCAGTTCTTC. Protein product: CSARDQTSGSYNEQFF.

The chain carries TRBV6-1 and TRBJ1-6; possibly TRBD1 for D (5 bases). Germline CDR1 and CDR2: MNHNS and SASEGT. V was clipped by 4 bases and J by 10 bases, with 11 bases between them. The CDR3 sequence is 13 residues long. The CDR3 sequence is CASSASGDSPLHF. CDR3 DNA: TGTGCCAGCAGTGCTTCTGGGGACTCACCCCTCCACTTT.

The rearrangement links TRBV27 to TRBJ2-2, with a tentative D call TRBD1 (5 bases). Germline lookup yields CDR1 MNHEY and CDR2 SMNVEV (reference sequence). Trimming took 4 bases from V and 6 from J, leaving 15 bases between them. This CDR3 has 15 amino acids. CDR3 DNA sequence: TGTGCCAGCAGTTCCCCCAGGGCAGCAGCCGGGGAGCTGTTTTTT. Translation: CASSSPRAAAGELFF.

This clonotype came up a few times. The chain joins TRBV7-6 to TRBJ2-7, with TRBD2 matching 9 bases. The CDR3 contains 15 residues. After removal of 5 bases from V and 3 bases from J, the junction contained 8 bases not matched to a gene. Per germline, CDR1 SGHVS and CDR2 FNYEAQ. CDR3 DNA sequence: TGTGCCAGCAGCCCTGGGGCTAGCGGGAACTACGAGCAGTACTTC. Its protein is CASSPGASGNYEQYF.

V and J are TRBV18 and TRBJ1-5; no reliable D call. The CDR3 consists of 13 residues. The germline V gene encodes CDR1 KGHSH and CDR2 LQKENI. The V gene lost 5 bases and the J gene lost 2 bases, with 7 bases spanning the gap. The CDR3 reads CASSTTRNQPQHF. The CDR3 DNA reads as TGTGCCAGCTCAACCACCCGCAATCAGCCCCAGCATTTT.

The chain employs TRBV12-3 or TRBV12-4 and TRBJ2-1, with TRBD2 identical over 10 bases. The J segment lost 8 bases and the V segment lost 5 bases, leaving 12 bases of the junction unmatched. The CDR3 length is 16 residues. Here the CDR3 DNA reads TGTGCCAGCAGTCCCCGTAGCGGGGGGCCCCGTGATGAGCAGTTCTTC. Protein: CASSPRSGGPRDEQFF.

This clonotype was observed a handful of times. This chain connects TRBV4-1 to TRBJ1-1; D is perhaps TRBD1 (5 bases). Germline loops: CDR1 MGHRA, CDR2 YSYEKL. The V gene lost 1 base and the J gene lost 2 bases, with 11 bases spanning the gap. The CDR3 is 15 amino acids. The CDR3 nucleotides are TGCGCCAGCAGCCAAGTCGGGGACTTAAACACTGAAGCTTTCTTT. Residues: CASSQVGDLNTEAFF.

The chain is built from TRBV5-1 and TRBJ2-3; a weak D match, TRBD1 (5 bases). Trimming removed 0 bases from V and 1 base from J, with 6 bases in between. The germline CDR1 and CDR2 sequences are SGHRS and YFSETQ. This CDR3 has 14 residues. The CDR3 nucleotides read TGCGCCAGCAGCTTGGTACAGGGCACAGATACGCAGTATTTT. Amino acid sequence: CASSLVQGTDTQYF.

V and J are TRBV5-5 and TRBJ1-6, with D possibly TRBD1 on 5 matching bases. The germline CDR1 and CDR2 sequences are SGHKS and YYEKEE (reference sequence). The CDR3 runs to 17 residues. Deletions cut 1 base from V and 2 bases from J, with 13 bases between. CDR3 in DNA: TGTGCCAGCAGCTTGTATGGGGCCATCGCCTATAATTCACCCCTCCACTTT. Amino acids: CASSLYGAIAYNSPLHF.

This clonotype turned up a few times. The rearrangement uses TRBV10-3 and TRBJ1-2; D remains ambiguous. This CDR3 has 15 residues. Germline CDR1 reads ENHRY; CDR2 reads SYGVKD. Trimming cost V 7 bases and J 1 base, with 16 bases left between them. As DNA, the CDR3 is TGTGCCATCACCGGCTCGCACGGGCGTAACTATGGCTACACCTTC. Its protein is CAITGSHGRNYGYTF.

The chain employs TRBV7-6 and TRBJ1-1; 12 bases fit TRBD1. The V and J ends lost 5 bases and 10 bases, in that order; junction bases with no gene match: 5. The CDR3 sequence is 13 residues long. Germline V lookup: CDR1 SGHVS, CDR2 FNYEAQ. As DNA, the CDR3 is TGTGCCAGCAGCCCCCGGGACAGGGGGCGAGCTTTCTTT. This gives the protein CASSPRDRGRAFF.

J is TRBJ2-3 and V is TRBV4-3; the match to TRBD1 covers 8 bases. Per the germline V gene, CDR1 is LGHNA and CDR2 is YSLEER. V was clipped by 0 bases and J by 3 bases; unmatched bases: 11. The CDR3 is 18 residues long. CDR3 bases: TGCGCCAGCAGCCAAGAGCCCGGGACAGGTTCGGTGACAGATACGCAGTATTTT. Translation: CASSQEPGTGSVTDTQYF.